These 27 T cell receptor gamma chains came from one sample sequenced in a study of Vδ1+ human thymocytes. The template was reverse-transcribed extracted RNA. The CDR3 regions were amplified by multiplex PCR from V-gene primers to a constant-region primer. TCRdb re-processed the multiplex PCR reads via CATT. The sample lists 9,000 or so gamma-chain clones, 56% seen once, with about 1.5% in the top ten. The antigens for these receptors are not known. Overall study results and limits: Thymic TRG and TRD repertoires appeared highly polyclonal.

Input material: Vdelta1+ gamma-delta thymocytes from the thymus. The subset here: FACS-sorted CD3+ TCRalphabeta- TCRVdelta1+ TCRVdelta2- thymocytes. The receptor source for this set is a girl under three years old who had congenital heart surgery.

The sample holds a few counts of this clone. The genes are TRGV8 and TRGJ1 or TRGJ2. Germline trimming cut 0 bases from V and 3 bases from J; bases unmatched to any gene: 2. Germline V CDR1 and CDR2: VENAVY, YDSYNSRV. The CDR3 loop spans 13 amino acids. CDR3 in DNA: TGTGCCACCTGGGATAGGGCTTATTATAAGAAACTCTTT. Protein: CATWDRAYYKKLF.

To note about this clone: Sequence at one end of the junction differs from germline and may be a read error. The chain uses TRGV3 and TRGJ1 or TRGJ2. The J gene comes from matching the DNA to germline here; TCRdb lacks it. CDR1 VTNTFY and CDR2 YDVSTARD come from the germline V gene (reference sequence). CDR3 length: 13 amino acids. CDR3 sequence: CAAWEWRNYKKLF. For the CDR3, the DNA is TGTGCCGCCTGGGAGTGGAGAAATTATAAGAAACTCTTT.

This chain uses TRGV9 with TRGJ1 or TRGJ2. Germline V CDR1 and CDR2: GITISATS, ISYDGTV (reference sequence). Germline trimming cut 6 bases from V and 10 bases from J; bases unmatched to any gene: 18. This CDR3 comprises 14 residues. The CDR3 sequence is CALWSPCERWKKLF. In DNA form, the CDR3 reads TGTGCCTTGTGGAGTCCCTGTGAGAGATGGAAGAAACTCTTT.

The V and J genes are TRGV2 and TRGJ1 or TRGJ2. TCRdb does not report a J gene; here it was assigned by matching the DNA to germline references. V was clipped by 0 bases and J by 6 bases; unmatched bases: 8. The CDR3 loop spans 14 amino acids. CDR1 and CDR2 from the germline V gene are EGSNGY and YDSYNSKV. CDR3 in DNA: TGTGCCACCTGGGACGGGAGGGGCTTTTATAAGAAACTCTTT. This sequence encodes CATWDGRGFYKKLF.

The chain is built from TRGV2 and TRGJ1 or TRGJ2. TCRdb is silent on the J gene; assignment here came from matching the DNA to germline. V gave up 0 bases and J gave up 7 bases; unmatched junction bases: 9. The CDR3 spans 14 residues. Germline values: CDR1 EGSNGY, CDR2 YDSYNSKV. In nucleotides, the CDR3 is TGTGCCACCTGGGACGGGCCCGGGGGATATAAGAAACTCTTT. It yields the protein CATWDGPGGYKKLF.

The chain recombines TRGV9 with TRGJ1 or TRGJ2. The J gene was not available in TCRdb and was assigned here by matching the DNA to germline segments. The trim removed 0 bases at V and 1 base at J, leaving 12 bases unmatched. This CDR3 is 17 amino acids long. Germline CDR1 is GITISATS and CDR2 is ISYDGTV (reference sequence). The CDR3 region is CALWEVPHHGNYYKKLF. In DNA form, the CDR3 reads TGTGCCTTGTGGGAGGTGCCCCATCACGGAAATTATTATAAGAAACTCTTT.

In its sample, this clone was seen a few times. This chain connects TRGV2 to TRGJ1 or TRGJ2. The CDR3 runs 13 residues. V gave up 1 base and J gave up 9 bases; unmatched junction bases: 9. Germline CDR1 reads EGSNGY; CDR2 reads YDSYNSKV. The chain's CDR3 is CATWDGQMFKKLF. The CDR3 DNA sequence: TGTGCCACCTGGGACGGACAAATGTTTAAGAAACTCTTT.

V and J are TRGV2 and TRGJP2. The J gene comes from matching the DNA to germline here; TCRdb lacks it. Germline V lookup: CDR1 EGSNGY, CDR2 YDSYNSKV. Trimming at V came to 0 bases and at J to 6 bases, leaving 1 base not matched to a gene. This CDR3 contains 13 residues. The CDR3 here is CATWDGGDWIKTF. CDR3 nucleotides: TGTGCCACCTGGGACGGGGGTGATTGGATCAAGACGTTT.

The chain combines TRGV3 with TRGJ1 or TRGJ2. The J gene comes from matching the DNA to germline here; TCRdb lacks it. Germline CDR1 VTNTFY, CDR2 YDVSTARD (reference sequence). V shed 6 bases, J shed 9 bases, and the junction held 11 bases outside the gene matches. The CDR3 is 12 amino acids. The DNA for the CDR3 is TGTGCCACCTGGAAGAAGCATCTTAAGAAACTCTTT. Residues: CATWKKHLKKLF.

In the case of this clone: This specimen includes other DNA sequences encoding the same CDR3. This sequence joins TRGV8 and TRGJ1 or TRGJ2. In the absence of a J gene in TCRdb, the DNA was matched to germline to assign it here. The CDR3 loop spans 11 amino acids. V lost 0 bases and J lost 12; bases outside the gene matches: 5. Germline CDR1 is VENAVY and CDR2 is YDSYNSRV. The CDR3 loop is CATWDRLGKLF. CDR3 sequence (DNA): TGTGCCACCTGGGATAGGCTGGGGAAACTCTTT.

This clone was recorded a few times. This chain connects TRGV8 to TRGJ1 or TRGJ2. V was pared by 4 bases and J by 4 bases, with 4 bases of the junction left unmatched. CDR3 size: 12 residues. The germline gives CDR1 VENAVY, CDR2 YDSYNSRV. The CDR3 nucleotides are TGTGCCACCTGGGAGGTCTATTATAAGAAACTCTTT. This encodes CATWEVYYKKLF.

This clone was recorded a few times. The J gene is TRGJ1 or TRGJ2, the V gene TRGV3. The J gene, not given by TCRdb, was assigned here from a germline match of the nucleotide sequence. Germline V gives CDR1 VTNTFY, CDR2 YDVSTARD (reference sequence). Trimming took 3 bases from V and 2 from J; bases not matched to a gene: 7. This CDR3 region has 14 residues. The DNA of the CDR3 is TGTGCCACCTGGGACGGAGAATATTATTATAAGAAACTCTTT. It encodes CATWDGEYYYKKLF.

The chain is built from TRGV9 and TRGJ1 or TRGJ2. TCRdb supplies no J gene; here it was assigned by aligning the nucleotide sequence to germline. Germline-derived CDR1 and CDR2 are GITISATS and ISYDGTV (reference sequence). V was pared by 6 bases and J by 4 bases, with 15 bases of the junction left unmatched. This CDR3 has 15 amino acids. The CDR3 coding sequence is TGTGCCTTGTGGCAAAGCATGGACGGCTATTATAAGAAACTCTTT. Translating it yields CALWQSMDGYYKKLF.

This clone came up a few times. The chain joins TRGV9 to TRGJ1 or TRGJ2. The germline V gene encodes CDR1 GITISATS and CDR2 ISYDGTV (reference sequence). V gave up 4 bases and J gave up 0 bases; unmatched junction bases: 6. The CDR3 has 14 residues. The chain's CDR3 is CALWDYPNYYKKLF. DNA of the CDR3: TGTGCCTTGTGGGACTATCCGAATTATTATAAGAAACTCTTT.

The chain uses TRGV3 and TRGJ1 or TRGJ2. TCRdb carries no J gene annotation; the J gene was assigned here by matching the DNA with germline. V lost 8 bases to trimming and J lost 7 bases; unmatched junction nucleotides: 11. This CDR3 has 12 residues. Germline lookup yields CDR1 VTNTFY and CDR2 YDVSTARD (reference sequence). CDR3 coding DNA: TGTGCCACCTATAACCTTCGGTATAAGAAACTCTTT. It is translated as CATYNLRYKKLF.

The V call is TRGV9, the J call TRGJ1 or TRGJ2. The J gene is absent in TCRdb and was assigned here via DNA matching to germline. Germline CDR1 is GITISATS and CDR2 is ISYDGTV (reference sequence). The CDR3 covers 13 residues. With V trimmed by 4 bases and J by 0 bases, 3 bases remained unmatched. Written as DNA, the CDR3 is TGTGCCTTGTGGGATTCGAATTATTATAAGAAACTCTTT. Translated, it gives CALWDSNYYKKLF.

The chain employs TRGV8 and TRGJ1 or TRGJ2. Germline V gene sequence: CDR1 VENAVY, CDR2 YDSYNSRV. V lost 2 bases and J lost 1; bases outside the gene matches: 2. This CDR3 is built from 13 residues. CDR3 sequence: CATWDKNYYKKLF. The CDR3 DNA reads TGTGCCACCTGGGATAAAAATTATTATAAGAAACTCTTT.

V is TRGV2 and J is TRGJ1 or TRGJ2. The CDR3 sequence is 15 residues long. The V segment lost 0 bases and the J segment 5 bases; nucleotides outside the gene matches: 10. Germline-derived CDR1 and CDR2 are EGSNGY and YDSYNSKV. CDR3 protein: CATWDGRKGNYKKLF. As DNA, the CDR3 is TGTGCCACCTGGGACGGGCGGAAAGGTAATTATAAGAAACTCTTT.

The rearrangement joins TRGV3 to TRGJ1 or TRGJ2. The J gene, missing from TCRdb, was assigned here through DNA to germline matching. After removal of 0 bases from V and 11 bases from J, the junction contained 10 bases not matched to a gene. CDR1 and CDR2 (germline): VTNTFY, YDVSTARD (reference sequence). The CDR3 runs to 13 residues. The CDR3 DNA is TGTGCCACCTGGGACAGGGCGGGTCGGGAGAAACTCTTT. Its translation is CATWDRAGREKLF.

V is TRGV2 and J is TRGJP2. Since TCRdb gives no J gene, matching the DNA to germline was used here to assign it. This CDR3 has 15 residues. V shed 0 bases, J shed 5 bases, and the junction held 6 bases outside the gene matches. Germline V CDR1 and CDR2: EGSNGY, YDSYNSKV. Here the CDR3 reads CATWDGPASDWIKTF. As DNA, the CDR3 is TGTGCCACCTGGGACGGGCCCGCGAGTGATTGGATCAAGACGTTT.

The rearrangement joins TRGV8 to TRGJP2. The CDR3 is 10 residues long. Germline loops: CDR1 VENAVY, CDR2 YDSYNSRV. CDR3 in amino acids: CALSDWIKTF. CDR3 DNA: TGTGCTCTTAGTGATTGGATCAAGACGTTT.

Note on this clone: The identical CDR3 is also encoded by other nucleotide sequences in the sample. The rearrangement joins TRGV4 to TRGJ1 or TRGJ2. The CDR3 runs 11 residues. V gave up 0 bases and J gave up 11 bases; unmatched junction bases: 4. Germline values: CDR1 EGSTGY, CDR2 YDSYTSSV. The CDR3 reads CATWDGPEKLF. The CDR3 DNA is TGTGCCACCTGGGATGGGCCGGAGAAACTCTTT.

On this clone: A much larger clone is a single base away; this may be a read error. The chain joins TRGV3 to TRGJ1 or TRGJ2. No J gene is reported in TCRdb; it was inferred here by comparing the DNA with germline. Germline V CDR1 and CDR2: VTNTFY, YDVSTARD (reference sequence). V gave up 2 bases and J gave up 0 bases; unmatched junction bases: 1. The CDR3 totals 13 residues. As DNA, the CDR3 is TGTGCCACCTGGGACACGAATTATTATAAGAAACTCTTT. Protein: CATWDTNYYKKLF.

This clone has only one observation. Other DNA sequences in the sample encode the same CDR3. The chain couples TRGV3 to TRGJ1 or TRGJ2. Assignment of the J gene here rests on matching the DNA to germline, because TCRdb gives none. Germline CDR1 is VTNTFY and CDR2 is YDVSTARD (reference sequence). V dropped 3 bases and J dropped 0; count of bases not matched to a gene: 5. The CDR3 is made up of 14 amino acids. The DNA for the CDR3 is TGTGCCACCTGGGACGGCCGGAATTATTATAAGAAACTCTTT. Amino acids: CATWDGRNYYKKLF.

The V gene is listed as TRGV2; no J gene was called. Germline V gene data show CDR1 as EGSNGY and CDR2 as YDSYNSKV. The CDR3 loop spans 13 amino acids. CDR3 in amino acids: CATWDGLHYKILF. Here the CDR3 DNA reads TGTGCCACCTGGGACGGGCTCCATTATAAGATACTCTTT.

The V gene is TRGV3, the J gene TRGJP2. TCRdb supplies no J gene; here it was assigned by aligning the nucleotide sequence to germline. The CDR3 is made up of 19 amino acids. The junction had 13 bases not matched to a gene; V was cut back by 0 bases and J by 0 bases. The germline V gene encodes CDR1 VTNTFY and CDR2 YDVSTARD (reference sequence). CDR3 loop: CATWDRPSGQYSSDWIKTF. CDR3 coding DNA: TGTGCCACCTGGGACAGGCCAAGTGGTCAATATAGTAGTGATTGGATCAAGACGTTT.

Turning to this clone: A much larger clone is a single base away; this may be a read error. The V call is TRGV8, the J call TRGJ1 or TRGJ2. TCRdb gives no J gene; it was assigned here by matching the DNA to germline. With 2 bases clipped from V and 7 bases from J, the junction kept 2 bases outside the gene matches. The CDR3 covers 11 residues. Germline CDR1 VENAVY, CDR2 YDSYNSRV. The CDR3 loop reads CATWDNYKKLF. CDR3 DNA: TGTGCCACCTGGGATAACTATAAGAAACTCTTT.